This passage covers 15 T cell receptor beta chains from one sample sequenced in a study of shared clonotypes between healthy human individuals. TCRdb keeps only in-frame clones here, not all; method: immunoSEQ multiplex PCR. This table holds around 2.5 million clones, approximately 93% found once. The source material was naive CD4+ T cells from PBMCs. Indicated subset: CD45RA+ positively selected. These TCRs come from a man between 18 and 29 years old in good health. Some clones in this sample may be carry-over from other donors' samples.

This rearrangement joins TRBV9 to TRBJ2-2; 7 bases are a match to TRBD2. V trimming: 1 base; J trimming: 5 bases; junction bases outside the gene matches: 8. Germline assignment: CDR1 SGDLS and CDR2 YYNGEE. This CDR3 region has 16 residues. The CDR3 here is CASSVRGGSPTGELFF. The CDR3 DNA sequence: TGTGCCAGCAGCGTAAGGGGAGGGAGCCCTACCGGGGAGCTGTTTTTT.

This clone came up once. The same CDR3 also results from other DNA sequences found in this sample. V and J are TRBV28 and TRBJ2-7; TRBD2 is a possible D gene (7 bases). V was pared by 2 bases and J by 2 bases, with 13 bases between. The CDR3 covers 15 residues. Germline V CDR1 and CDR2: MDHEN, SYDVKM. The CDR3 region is CASSLGGGRPYEQYF. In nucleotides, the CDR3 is TGTGCCAGCAGTTTAGGGGGGGGCAGACCCTACGAGCAGTACTTC.

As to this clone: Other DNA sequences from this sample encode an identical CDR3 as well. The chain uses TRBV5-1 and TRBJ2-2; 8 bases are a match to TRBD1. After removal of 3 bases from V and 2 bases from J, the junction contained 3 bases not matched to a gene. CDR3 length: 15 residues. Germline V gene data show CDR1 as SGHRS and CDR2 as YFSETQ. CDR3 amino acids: CASSSTGANTGELFF. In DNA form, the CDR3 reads TGCGCCAGCAGCTCGACAGGGGCCAACACCGGGGAGCTGTTTTTT.

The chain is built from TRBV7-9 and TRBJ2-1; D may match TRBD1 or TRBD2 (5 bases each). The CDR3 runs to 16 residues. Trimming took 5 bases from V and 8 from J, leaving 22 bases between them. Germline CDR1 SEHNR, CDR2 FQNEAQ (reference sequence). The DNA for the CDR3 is TGTGCCAGCAGCGTACAGATGGGACGCCCTGGGGATGAGCAGTTCTTC. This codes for CASSVQMGRPGDEQFF.

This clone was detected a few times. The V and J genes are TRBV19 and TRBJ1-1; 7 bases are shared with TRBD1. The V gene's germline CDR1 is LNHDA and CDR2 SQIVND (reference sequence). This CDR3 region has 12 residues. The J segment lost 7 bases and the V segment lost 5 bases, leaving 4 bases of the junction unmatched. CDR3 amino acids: CASSLRDSEAFF. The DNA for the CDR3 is TGTGCCAGTAGTCTCCGGGACAGTGAAGCTTTCTTT.

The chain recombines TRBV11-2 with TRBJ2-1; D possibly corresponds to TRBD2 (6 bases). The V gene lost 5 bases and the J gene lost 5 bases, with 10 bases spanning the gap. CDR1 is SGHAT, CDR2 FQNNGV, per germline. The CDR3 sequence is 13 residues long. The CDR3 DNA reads TGTGCCAGCAGCAGGGGACTTAACAATGAGCAGTTCTTC. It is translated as CASSRGLNNEQFF.

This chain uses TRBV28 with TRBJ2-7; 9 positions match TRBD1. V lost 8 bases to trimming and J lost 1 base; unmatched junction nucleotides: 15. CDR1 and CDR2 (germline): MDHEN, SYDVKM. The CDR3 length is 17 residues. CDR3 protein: CASLPSPGQGISYEQYF. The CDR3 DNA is TGTGCCAGCTTACCTTCTCCGGGACAGGGAATATCCTACGAGCAGTACTTC.

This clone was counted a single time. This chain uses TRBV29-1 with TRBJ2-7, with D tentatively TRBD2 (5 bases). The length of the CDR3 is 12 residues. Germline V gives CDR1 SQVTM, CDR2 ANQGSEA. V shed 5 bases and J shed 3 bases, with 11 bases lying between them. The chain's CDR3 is CSVSGPDYEQYF. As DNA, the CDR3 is TGCAGCGTTAGCGGTCCGGACTACGAGCAGTACTTC.

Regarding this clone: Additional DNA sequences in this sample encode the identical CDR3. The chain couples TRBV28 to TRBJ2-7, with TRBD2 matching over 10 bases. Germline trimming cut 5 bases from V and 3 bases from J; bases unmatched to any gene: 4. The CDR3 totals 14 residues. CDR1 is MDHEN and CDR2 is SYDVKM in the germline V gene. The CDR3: CASSPGTSDYEQYF. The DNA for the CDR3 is TGTGCCAGCAGTCCCGGGACTAGCGACTACGAGCAGTACTTC.

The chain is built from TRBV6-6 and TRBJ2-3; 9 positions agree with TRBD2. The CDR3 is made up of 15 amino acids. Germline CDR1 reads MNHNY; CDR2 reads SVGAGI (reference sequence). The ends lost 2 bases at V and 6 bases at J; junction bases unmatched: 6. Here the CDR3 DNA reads TGTGCCAGCAGTTACGGAGCGGGAGGTATGGATACGCAGTATTTT. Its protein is CASSYGAGGMDTQYF.

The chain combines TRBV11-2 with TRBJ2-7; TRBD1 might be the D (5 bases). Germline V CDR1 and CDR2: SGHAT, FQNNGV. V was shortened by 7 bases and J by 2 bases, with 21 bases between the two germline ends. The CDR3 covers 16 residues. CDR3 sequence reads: CASTTQKGSTPYEQYF. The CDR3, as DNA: TGTGCCAGCACCACCCAAAAGGGGTCCACCCCCTACGAGCAGTACTTC. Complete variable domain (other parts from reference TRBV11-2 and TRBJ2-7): EAGVAQSPRYKIIEKRQSVAFWCNPISGHATLYWYQQILGQGPKLLIQFQNNGVVDDSQLPKDRFSAERLKGVDSTLKIQPAKLEDSAVYLCASTTQKGSTPYEQYFGPGTRLTVT.

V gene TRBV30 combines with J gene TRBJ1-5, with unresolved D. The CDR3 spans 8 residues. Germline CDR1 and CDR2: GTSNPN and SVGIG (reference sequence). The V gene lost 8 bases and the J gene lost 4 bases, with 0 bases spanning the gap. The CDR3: CANQPQHF. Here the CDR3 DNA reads TGTGCCAATCAGCCCCAGCATTTT. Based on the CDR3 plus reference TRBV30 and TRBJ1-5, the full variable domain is SQTIHQWPATLVQPVGSPLSLECTVEGTSNPNLYWYRQAAGRGLQLLFYSVGIGQISSEVPQNLSASRPQDRQFILSSKKLLLSDSGFYLCANQPQHFGDGTRLSIL.

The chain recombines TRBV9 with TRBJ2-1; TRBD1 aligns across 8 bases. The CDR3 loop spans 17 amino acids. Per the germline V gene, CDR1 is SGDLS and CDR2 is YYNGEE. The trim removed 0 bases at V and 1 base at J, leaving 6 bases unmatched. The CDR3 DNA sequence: TGTGCCAGCAGCGTAGGAACAGGGGGGAATTCCTACAATGAGCAGTTCTTC. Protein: CASSVGTGGNSYNEQFF.

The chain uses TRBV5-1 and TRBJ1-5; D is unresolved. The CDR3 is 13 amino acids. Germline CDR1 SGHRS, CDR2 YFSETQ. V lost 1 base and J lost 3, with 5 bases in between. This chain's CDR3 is CASSLTPNQPQHF. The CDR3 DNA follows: TGCGCCAGCAGCTTGACGCCCAATCAGCCCCAGCATTTT. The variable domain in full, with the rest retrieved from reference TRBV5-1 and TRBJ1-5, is KAGVTQTPRYLIKTRGQQVTLSCSPISGHRSVSWYQQTPGQGLQFLFEYFSETQRNKGNFPGRFSGRQFSNSRSEMNVSTLELGDSALYLCASSLTPNQPQHFGDGTRLSIL.

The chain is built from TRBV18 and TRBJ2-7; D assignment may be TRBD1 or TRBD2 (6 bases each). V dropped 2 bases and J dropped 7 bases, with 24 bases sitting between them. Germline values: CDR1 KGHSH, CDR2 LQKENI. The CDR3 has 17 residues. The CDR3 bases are TGTGCCAGCTCACCAAGGGTCCCCGGGGGCGCGGCTATTGAGCAGTACTTC. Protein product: CASSPRVPGGAAIEQYF.